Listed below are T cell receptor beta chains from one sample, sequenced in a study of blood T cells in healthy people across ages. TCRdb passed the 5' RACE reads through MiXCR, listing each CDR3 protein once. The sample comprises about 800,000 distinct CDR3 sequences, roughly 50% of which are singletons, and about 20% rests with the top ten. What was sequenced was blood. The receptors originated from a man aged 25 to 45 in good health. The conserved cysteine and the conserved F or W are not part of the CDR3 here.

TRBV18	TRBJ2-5	ASSPPGGETQY
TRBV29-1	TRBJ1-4	SVARTTPPEELF
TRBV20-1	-	SARDDPGMRYEQY
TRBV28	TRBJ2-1	ASSSPLREQF
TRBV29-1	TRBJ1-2	SVVKGQGYGYT
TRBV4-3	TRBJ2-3	ASSPGLASPQY
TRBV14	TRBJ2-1	ASRGKAGVGSYNEQF
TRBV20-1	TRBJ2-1	SANGAGLATYEQF
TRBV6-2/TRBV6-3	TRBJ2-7	ASSSEHRGSYEQY
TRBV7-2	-	ASTDRTHEQY
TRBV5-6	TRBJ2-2	ASSLAIGRESGELF
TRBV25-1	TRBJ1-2	ASSEQGGADGYT
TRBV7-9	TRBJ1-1	ASSLAGTSEAF
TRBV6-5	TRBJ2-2	ASSYEFLNTGELF
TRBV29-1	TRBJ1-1	SVDAPNTEAF
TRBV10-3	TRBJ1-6	AIRSAQTGKDSPLH